The rows below give T cell receptor beta chains drawn from one sample of a study of cytomegalovirus exposure and HLA in healthy donors. Assay: immunoSEQ multiplex PCR; the TCRdb copy retains only in-frame clones and omits some. Of 85,000 to 100,000 clones listed, around three quarters are singletons. Input material: PBMCs. The source is a male donor in good health and CMV-seropositive. Both conserved end residues are part of each CDR3. A D gene is named only where the DNA matches it firmly. Clone sizes are given selectively: once, few, many, or a class where the clone is expanded.

clone size,J gene,D gene,V gene,CDR3 protein,CDR3 DNA
few,TRBJ1-5,TRBD1,TRBV4-1,CASSQPRTGNQPQHF,TGCGCCAGCAGCCAACCTAGGACAGGGAATCAGCCCCAGCATTTT
.,TRBJ2-5,.,TRBV7-2,CASSLVGGAQETQYF,TGTGCCAGCAGCTTAGTCGGAGGGGCCCAAGAGACCCAGTACTTC
.,TRBJ1-2,TRBD1,TRBV4-1,CASSLGRQGRLGGYTF,TGCGCCAGCAGCCTGGGCCGACAGGGGAGACTAGGGGGCTACACCTTC
.,TRBJ2-7,TRBD2,TRBV7-9,CSSSLGVAGETYEQYF,TGTTCCAGCAGTTTAGGGGTAGCGGGGGAGACCTACGAGCAGTACTTC
.,TRBJ2-5,.,TRBV5-4,CASSLGQQETQYF,TGTGCCAGCAGCCTAGGACAGCAAGAGACCCAGTACTTC
.,TRBJ2-2,.,TRBV4-1,CASRPGTGELFF,TGCGCCAGCAGGCCAGGAACCGGGGAGCTGTTTTTT
.,TRBJ2-7,.,TRBV29-1,CSVGEGGSYEQYF,TGCAGCGTTGGGGAAGGGGGTTCCTACGAGCAGTACTTC
.,TRBJ1-1,.,TRBV15,CATSRDKTGGAFF,TGTGCCACCAGCAGAGATAAGACAGGTGGAGCTTTCTTT
.,TRBJ1-5,TRBD1,TRBV30,CAWGTGVNQPQHF,TGTGCCTGGGGGACAGGGGTCAATCAGCCCCAGCATTTT
.,TRBJ2-2,TRBD2,TRBV5-1,CASRGLAGAHTGELFF,TGCGCCAGCAGGGGACTAGCGGGGGCGCACACCGGGGAGCTGTTTTTT
.,TRBJ2-2,.,TRBV19,CASIGAVNTGELFF,TGTGCCAGTATTGGAGCGGTGAACACCGGGGAGCTGTTTTTT
.,TRBJ1-4,.,TRBV18,CASSPPGQKLFF,TGTGCCAGCTCACCACCGGGCCAAAAACTGTTTTTT
.,TRBJ2-3,TRBD1,TRBV5-8,CASSPGGAGDTQYF,TGTGCCAGCAGCCCAGGGGGCGCGGGAGATACGCAGTATTTT
.,TRBJ1-1,.,TRBV5-1,CASKEQNMNTEAFF,TGCGCCAGCAAGGAACAGAACATGAACACTGAAGCTTTCTTT
.,TRBJ1-2,TRBD1,TRBV7-9,CASSPGQGRIEGYTF,TGTGCCAGCAGCCCCGGACAGGGGCGCATAGAAGGCTACACCTTC
.,TRBJ2-7,.,TRBV14,CASSLHSYEQYF,TGTGCCAGCAGCCTGCATAGCTACGAGCAGTACTTC
.,TRBJ1-1,.,TRBV7-9,CASSLVGRRNTEAFF,TGTGCCAGCAGCTTAGTGGGGCGGAGAAACACTGAAGCTTTCTTT
once,TRBJ2-2,.,TRBV5-1,CASSGGGNTGELFF,TGCGCCAGCAGCGGGGGGGGCAACACCGGGGAGCTGTTTTTT
.,TRBJ2-5,.,TRBV28,CASSLGGQAETQYF,TGTGCCAGCAGTTTAGGAGGCCAAGCCGAGACCCAGTACTTC
few,TRBJ1-2,.,TRBV18,CASSPTGKDYGYTF,TGTGCCAGCTCACCCACAGGGAAGGACTATGGCTACACCTTC
.,TRBJ2-1,TRBD2,TRBV5-1,CASSLVSGGVYNEQFF,TGCGCCAGCAGCTTGGTTAGCGGGGGGGTATACAATGAGCAGTTCTTC
.,TRBJ2-5,.,TRBV6-5,CASSSGGGVETQYF,TGTGCCAGCAGTTCGGGCGGGGGCGTAGAGACCCAGTACTTC
.,TRBJ1-1,.,TRBV11-2,CASSLGAGLGTEAFF,TGTGCCAGCAGCTTAGGGGCGGGGCTGGGAACTGAAGCTTTCTTT
.,TRBJ1-4,TRBD1,TRBV19,CASSVSDRVAEKLFF,TGTGCCAGTAGTGTCTCGGACAGGGTGGCTGAAAAACTGTTTTTT
.,TRBJ1-1,TRBD1,TRBV5-5,CASSFLDRVLNTEAFF,TGTGCCAGCAGCTTCTTGGACAGGGTCTTGAACACTGAAGCTTTCTTT
.,TRBJ1-2,TRBD1,TRBV30,CAWSGGQGRRGYTF,TGTGCCTGGAGTGGGGGACAGGGGCGTCGTGGCTACACCTTC
.,TRBJ1-1,.,TRBV4-3,CASKQLAGNTEAFF,TGCGCCAGCAAACAATTAGCGGGAAACACTGAAGCTTTCTTT
.,TRBJ1-1,.,TRBV20-1,CSARRDTEAFF,TGCAGTGCTAGGCGGGACACTGAAGCTTTCTTT
.,TRBJ2-3,.,TRBV2,CANSRTDTQYF,TGTGCCAACTCCCGGACAGATACGCAGTATTTT
few,TRBJ1-5,TRBD1,TRBV4-3,CASSQSTGGIRHF,TGCGCCAGCAGCCAGTCTACAGGGGGGATTCGGCATTTT